Each of the 27 T cell receptor beta chains below was sequenced from the same sample in a study of T cell repertoires in cytomegalovirus infection. A single record per CDR3 protein comes from TCRdb applying MiXCR to the reads. The repertoire holds hundreds of thousands of distinct CDR3 sequences, with 10% to 12% as singletons. The sequencing input was PBMCs. Receptor source: a human donor in good health (CMV status not recorded). Some clones in this sample may be carry-over from other donors' samples.

On this clonotype: It may be a read error: a sequence one base away is much more abundant. V usage is TRBV7-4 and J usage is TRBJ1-6; a possible D gene is TRBD1 (6 bases). This CDR3 has 14 amino acids. Germline V gene data show CDR1 as SGHVT and CDR2 as SQSDAQ. The CDR3 loop reads CANSLQGSNSPLHF. In nucleotides, the CDR3 is TGTGCCAACAGCTTACAGGGATCTAATTCACCCCTCCACTTT. The full variable domain, completed using reference TRBV7-4 and TRBJ1-6, is GAGVSQSPRYKVAKRGRDVALRCDSISGHVTLYWYRQTLGQGSEVLTYSQSDAQRDKSGRPSGRFSAERPERSVSTLKIQRTEQGDSAVYLCANSLQGSNSPLHFGNGTRLTVT.

This clonotype has ten or more counts. The chain combines TRBV20-1 with TRBJ2-2, with D uncertain. The CDR3 length is 12 residues. Germline V lookup: CDR1 DFQATT, CDR2 SNEGSKA (reference sequence). The ends were cut back, 4 bases at V and 3 bases at J, with 6 bases in the middle. The CDR3 DNA is TGCAGTGCTAAGTCCTACACCGGGGAGCTGTTTTTT. Translation: CSAKSYTGELFF.

This clonotype showed up many times. The chain employs TRBV7-3 and TRBJ1-5, with a tentative D call TRBD1 (5 bases). V lost 9 bases and J 5 bases, leaving 17 bases between the germline ends. The length of the CDR3 is 14 residues. Germline values: CDR1 SGHTA, CDR2 FQGTGA. The CDR3 here is CARHLGGIDQPQHF. CDR3 bases: TGTGCCAGGCACCTCGGGGGGATCGATCAGCCCCAGCATTTT.

This clonotype occurred a few times. The chain couples TRBV2 to TRBJ2-1, with 9 bases aligning to TRBD1. Germline-derived CDR1 and CDR2 are SNHLY and FYNNEI. J gave up 15 bases and V 6 bases, and 6 bases lay outside the gene matches. The CDR3 is 11 residues long. Here the CDR3 reads CASSGQGQRFF. As DNA, the CDR3 is TGTGCCAGCAGCGGACAGGGGCAACGGTTCTTC.

This clonotype came up many times. V and J are TRBV29-1 and TRBJ2-4; D may be TRBD1 (6 bases). The V end lost 1 base, the J end lost 6 bases, and 13 bases lay between the germline ends. Germline V CDR1 and CDR2: SQVTM, ANQGSEA. The CDR3 is 14 residues long. The CDR3 bases are TGCAGCGTTGAAGTCACAGGGAAGTTAAACATTCAGTACTTC. This sequence encodes CSVEVTGKLNIQYF.

In its sample, this clonotype was seen a few times. The V call is TRBV30, the J call TRBJ1-1; D is perhaps TRBD1 (5 bases). The CDR3 extends over 13 amino acids. The germline CDR1 and CDR2 sequences are GTSNPN and SVGIG (reference sequence). V lost 5 bases and J 1 base, leaving 11 bases between the germline ends. The CDR3 sequence is CAWEMTANTEAFF. CDR3 DNA sequence: TGTGCCTGGGAAATGACAGCGAACACTGAAGCTTTCTTT.

This clonotype occurred many times. The chain links TRBV6-5 to TRBJ1-5, with D perhaps TRBD1 (5 bases). This CDR3 contains 13 residues. V lost 8 bases and J lost 4, with 12 bases in between. CDR1 and CDR2 from the germline V gene are MNHEY and SVGAGI. This chain's CDR3 is CASYGGRNQPQHF. In DNA, the CDR3 is TGTGCCAGCTATGGGGGGAGAAATCAGCCCCAGCATTTT.

The table lists this clonotype with many counts. The rearrangement joins TRBV27 to TRBJ2-1; TRBD2 agrees at 9 bases. Germline trimming cut 4 bases from V and 8 bases from J; bases unmatched to any gene: 9. Germline V gene lookup returns CDR1 MNHEY and CDR2 SMNVEV (reference sequence). The CDR3 has 15 amino acids. The CDR3 loop is CASSSSGRRGDEQFF. For the CDR3, the DNA is TGTGCCAGCAGTTCCAGCGGGAGGAGGGGCGATGAGCAGTTCTTC.

This clonotype was seen at least ten times. The chain links TRBV27 to TRBJ2-5, with D perhaps given as TRBD1 or TRBD2 (5 bases each). The CDR3 runs 13 residues. From germline, CDR1 is MNHEY and CDR2 SMNVEV (reference sequence). Deletions cut 5 bases from V and 7 bases from J, with 14 bases between. CDR3 sequence: CASSPWDGGTQYF. The CDR3, as DNA: TGTGCCAGCAGTCCGTGGGATGGGGGGACCCAGTACTTC.

This clonotype turned up a few times. V gene TRBV20-1 combines with J gene TRBJ1-1, with D hard to call. CDR1 and CDR2 from the germline V gene are DFQATT and SNEGSKA (reference sequence). Trimming cost V 5 bases and J 3 bases, with 7 bases left between them. There are 11 residues in the CDR3. The CDR3 nucleotides read TGCAGTGCTGTGGGAGACACTGAAGCTTTCTTT. It specifies CSAVGDTEAFF.

This chain links TRBV20-1 with TRBJ2-4; D uncertain. This CDR3 is 17 amino acids long. Germline V lookup: CDR1 DFQATT, CDR2 SNEGSKA (reference sequence). Trimming took off 0 bases at V and 0 bases at J, with 15 bases between the two ends. The CDR3 coding sequence is TGCAGTGCTAGAGATCAGAGTCCGAAGCTAGCCAAAAACATTCAGTACTTC. Protein: CSARDQSPKLAKNIQYF.

This clonotype was seen only a few times. The gene calls are TRBV14 and TRBJ2-7; 10 nucleotides line up with TRBD1. Germline CDR1 SGHDN, CDR2 FVKESK. The CDR3 extends over 13 amino acids. The V segment lost 8 bases and the J segment 7 bases; nucleotides outside the gene matches: 8. The CDR3 reads CASSDRGRREQYF. The CDR3 DNA sequence: TGTGCCAGCTCCGACAGGGGGCGTCGGGAGCAGTACTTC.

The chain couples TRBV29-1 to TRBJ2-7, with D perhaps TRBD2 (7 bases). Trimming took off 4 bases at V and 3 bases at J, with 16 bases between the two ends. The CDR3 has 14 residues. Per germline, CDR1 SQVTM and CDR2 ANQGSEA. As DNA, the CDR3 is TGCAGCGTTGCTGGGGGGGCCCCCTTCTACGAGCAGTACTTC. This translates into CSVAGGAPFYEQYF.

This clonotype has only a few counts. This chain joins TRBV18 and TRBJ2-7, with D hard to call. This CDR3 contains 14 residues. V lost 6 bases and J 2 bases, leaving 14 bases between the germline ends. Germline CDR1 and CDR2: KGHSH and LQKENI. The CDR3 DNA follows: TGTGCCAGCTCCCCCCTCTCCCGGGCCTACGAGCAGTACTTC. Protein product: CASSPLSRAYEQYF.

The sample holds a few counts of this clonotype. V usage is TRBV29-1 and J usage is TRBJ1-2; TRBD1 is a possible D gene (6 bases). This CDR3 is 15 amino acids long. V was pared by 4 bases and J by 4 bases, with 19 bases between. Germline loops: CDR1 SQVTM, CDR2 ANQGSEA. The CDR3 bases are TGCAGCGTTGGCCTCCTACGTGAGACAGGCTATGGCTACACCTTC. Translating it yields CSVGLLRETGYGYTF.

In its sample, this clonotype was seen a few times. The V call is TRBV6-6, the J call TRBJ2-3; the D call may be TRBD1 or TRBD2 (7 bases each). V shed 11 bases and J shed 4 bases, with 19 bases lying between them. Germline lookup yields CDR1 MNHNY and CDR2 SVGAGI (reference sequence). CDR3 length equals 14 residues. The CDR3 loop reads CAARGGGPADTQYF. In DNA, the CDR3 is TGTGCCGCCAGGGGGGGGGGGCCCGCAGATACGCAGTATTTT.

With regard to this clonotype: A much larger clone differs from this one at a single base, so this may be a read error. The chain couples TRBV4-1 to TRBJ2-2; either TRBD1 or TRBD2 may fit D (6 bases each). CDR3 length equals 16 residues. Germline CDR1 and CDR2: MGHRA and YSYEKL. This chain's CDR3 is CASSQDPGEDSGELFF. The CDR3 coding sequence is TGTGCCAGCAGCCAAGACCCAGGGGAGGACTCCGGGGAGCTGTTTTTT.

The table lists this clonotype with many counts. The V call is TRBV7-9, the J call TRBJ1-4; 7 bases agree with TRBD1. The germline gives CDR1 SEHNR, CDR2 FQNEAQ (reference sequence). The junction had 6 bases not matched to a gene; V was cut back by 5 bases and J by 0 bases. The CDR3 contains 16 residues. CDR3 nucleotide sequence: TGTGCCAGCAGCCCGGGACAGTTCGCAACTAATGAAAAACTGTTTTTT. As protein: CASSPGQFATNEKLFF.

In its sample, this clonotype was seen many times. This rearrangement joins TRBV28 to TRBJ1-2, with 8 nucleotides matching TRBD1. Germline CDR1 is MDHEN and CDR2 is SYDVKM. Trimming took 6 bases from V and 8 from J; bases not matched to a gene: 8. The CDR3 consists of 13 residues. CDR3: CASSLTGEQGYTF. CDR3 bases: TGTGCCAGCAGCCTGACAGGGGAACAAGGCTACACCTTC.

This clonotype has only a few counts. One base away lies a much larger clone, so this may be a sequencing read error. V is TRBV5-5 and J is TRBJ1-2, with 9 bases identical to TRBD1. Trimming at V came to 4 bases and at J to 4 bases, leaving 2 bases not matched to a gene. The CDR3 is made up of 13 amino acids. Germline V lookup: CDR1 SGHKS, CDR2 YYEKEE (reference sequence). CDR3 residues: CASSRTGVYGYTF. CDR3 DNA: TGTGCCAGCAGCCGGACAGGGGTCTATGGCTACACCTTC. The full variable domain, its missing parts supplied by reference TRBV5-5 and TRBJ1-2, is DAGVTQSPTHLIKTRGQQVTLRCSPISGHKSVSWYQQVLGQGPQFIFQYYEKEERGRGNFPDRFSARQFPNYSSELNVNALLLGDSALYLCASSRTGVYGYTFGSGTRLTVV.

This clonotype was seen ten or more times. CDR3 region: CASSFGTVYNEKLFF. CDR3 nucleotide sequence: TGTGCCAGCAGCTTCGGGACCGTTTATAATGAAAAACTGTTTTTT. The gene calls are TRBV7-2 and TRBJ1-4, with D perhaps TRBD1 (5 bases). The CDR3 has 15 residues. In germline, CDR1 is SGHTA, CDR2 FQGNSA. V lost 3 bases and J 4 bases, leaving 12 bases between the germline ends.

This clonotype showed up just a few times. The CDR3 DNA follows: TGTGCCAGCCGAAAGTACGACGAGCAGTACTTC. It is translated as CASRKYDEQYF. This chain uses TRBV3-1 with TRBJ2-7; no definite D call. Germline V gene sequence: CDR1 LGHDT, CDR2 YNNKEL (reference sequence). V was trimmed by 8 bases and J by 5 bases, leaving 10 bases between them. CDR3 length: 11 residues.

The J gene is TRBJ2-3, the V gene TRBV29-1; D not resolved. This CDR3 is 14 amino acids long. Germline V gene sequence: CDR1 SQVTM, CDR2 ANQGSEA. V dropped 5 bases and J dropped 0 bases, with 12 bases sitting between them. As DNA, the CDR3 is TGCAGCGTTCCCGGACGGATGAGCACAGATACGCAGTATTTT. Amino acid sequence: CSVPGRMSTDTQYF.

There are many counts of this clonotype. The chain carries TRBV10-3 and TRBJ1-1; no firm D call. CDR3 length: 13 residues. CDR1 is ENHRY and CDR2 is SYGVKD in the germline V gene. The V end lost 5 bases, the J end lost 0 bases, and 7 bases lay between the germline ends. CDR3 sequence (DNA): TGTGCCATCAGTTACGTCTTGAACACTGAAGCTTTCTTT. Translated, it gives CAISYVLNTEAFF.

There are many counts of this clonotype. The V call is TRBV14, the J call TRBJ2-7; 12 bases fit TRBD2. V trimming: 1 base; J trimming: 0 bases; junction bases outside the gene matches: 13. Germline V gene data show CDR1 as SGHDN and CDR2 as FVKESK. This CDR3 contains 20 residues. CDR3 protein: CASSQAVRLAGVIASYEQYF. CDR3 in DNA: TGTGCCAGCAGCCAAGCCGTTAGACTAGCGGGAGTCATCGCCTCCTACGAGCAGTACTTC.

This clonotype was detected ten times or more. The chain links TRBV12-3 or TRBV12-4 to TRBJ1-2; no reliable D call. This CDR3 is 13 amino acids long. V shed 3 bases and J shed 4 bases, with 9 bases lying between them. CDR3: CASSFEARYGYTF. The CDR3 bases are TGTGCCAGCAGTTTCGAGGCTCGCTATGGCTACACCTTC.

There are many counts of this clonotype. The chain has TRBV5-6 and TRBJ2-1; no definite D call. Germline V gene data show CDR1 as SGHDT and CDR2 as YYEEEE. The CDR3 extends over 15 amino acids. V lost 0 bases and J lost 0, with 7 bases in between. CDR3 sequence (DNA): TGTGCCAGCAGCTTGGGTCCAGCCTCCTACAATGAGCAGTTCTTC. As protein: CASSLGPASYNEQFF.